These 3 T cell receptor beta chains were all obtained from the same sample, sequenced in a study of blood T cell repertoires in COVID-19. Clones were read by immunoSEQ multiplex PCR, and TCRdb kept only the in-frame ones, dropping some. The sample contains around 100,000 clones, around nine tenths of which appear only once. Sequencing input: peripheral blood. Receptors originate from an older man with acute or convalescent COVID-19.

The chain recombines TRBV19 with TRBJ1-5, with D possibly matching TRBD1 (6 bases). The V gene's germline CDR1 is LNHDA and CDR2 SQIVND (reference sequence). The germline V and J ends were trimmed by 5 bases and 7 bases, with 15 bases remaining between them. This CDR3 has 14 residues. The CDR3: CASSLGQRGQPQHF. CDR3 DNA sequence: TGTGCCAGTAGTCTCGGACAGCGAGGGCAGCCCCAGCATTTT.

The rearrangement joins TRBV12-3 or TRBV12-4 to TRBJ1-5, with 7 bases fitting TRBD1. The CDR3 is made up of 13 amino acids. V shed 4 bases and J 6 bases; nucleotides not matched to a gene: 3. The CDR3 protein is CASSSGGVQPQHF. Written as DNA, the CDR3 is TGTGCCAGCAGTTCAGGGGGAGTTCAGCCCCAGCATTTT.

The chain combines TRBV28 with TRBJ1-2; D unclear. Germline values: CDR1 MDHEN, CDR2 SYDVKM. V was cut by 8 bases and J by 10 bases, with 17 bases left in between. The CDR3 consists of 12 residues. The CDR3 loop is CASLLPPNFYTF. CDR3 DNA sequence: TGTGCCAGCCTACTACCACCGAATTTCTACACCTTC.